This note documents a single TCR beta chain sequence. Germline values: CDR1 SGHAT, CDR2 FQNNGV. V gave up 1 base and J gave up 7 bases, with 19 bases separating them. The CDR3 covers 16 residues. Produced via immunoSEQ multiplex PCR; TCRdb's table is partial and in-frame only. The sample has about 360,000 clones, roughly 80% seen once. This sample is part of a study of blood T cell repertoires in COVID-19. Across the whole study: COVID-19 samples, acute and convalescent, were from the United States, Italy and Spain.

The clonotype was recovered from a human donor with acute or convalescent COVID-19. The donor label of this sample is uncertain. The rearrangement joins TRBV11-2 to TRBJ1-2; D might be TRBD1 (6 bases). The sample taken for sequencing was peripheral blood. The CDR3 loop is CASSLGRGLDSGGYTF. DNA of the CDR3: TGTGCCAGCAGCTTAGGCAGGGGTCTCGATTCGGGTGGCTACACCTTC.